One T cell receptor beta chain is described in this entry. Antigen unknown. This CDR3 is 17 amino acids long. Germline values: CDR1 LNHDA, CDR2 SQIVND (reference sequence). The V and J ends lost 2 bases and 9 bases, in that order; junction bases with no gene match: 15. This entry comes from a study of shared clonotypes between healthy human individuals. General study findings and limits: Compared with memory subsets, naive subsets generally had larger estimated richness. Rarefaction revealed incomplete sorted-subset sequencing despite large depth.

Only in-frame clones appear in the TCRdb table, and some are missing; sequencing was by immunoSEQ multiplex PCR. The sample carries 2.3 million or so clones, over 85% recorded once. The gene calls are TRBV19 and TRBJ1-5, with TRBD1 identical over 8 bases. Sequencing used naive CD4+ T cells from PBMCs. Documented subset: CD45RA+ positively selected. The sequence was obtained from a man aged 18 to 29 in good health. Some clones in this sample may be carry-over from other donors' samples. CDR3: CASSIPWDRLYRLPQHF. The CDR3 bases are TGTGCCAGTAGTATACCGTGGGACAGGCTTTATCGTCTGCCCCAGCATTTT.